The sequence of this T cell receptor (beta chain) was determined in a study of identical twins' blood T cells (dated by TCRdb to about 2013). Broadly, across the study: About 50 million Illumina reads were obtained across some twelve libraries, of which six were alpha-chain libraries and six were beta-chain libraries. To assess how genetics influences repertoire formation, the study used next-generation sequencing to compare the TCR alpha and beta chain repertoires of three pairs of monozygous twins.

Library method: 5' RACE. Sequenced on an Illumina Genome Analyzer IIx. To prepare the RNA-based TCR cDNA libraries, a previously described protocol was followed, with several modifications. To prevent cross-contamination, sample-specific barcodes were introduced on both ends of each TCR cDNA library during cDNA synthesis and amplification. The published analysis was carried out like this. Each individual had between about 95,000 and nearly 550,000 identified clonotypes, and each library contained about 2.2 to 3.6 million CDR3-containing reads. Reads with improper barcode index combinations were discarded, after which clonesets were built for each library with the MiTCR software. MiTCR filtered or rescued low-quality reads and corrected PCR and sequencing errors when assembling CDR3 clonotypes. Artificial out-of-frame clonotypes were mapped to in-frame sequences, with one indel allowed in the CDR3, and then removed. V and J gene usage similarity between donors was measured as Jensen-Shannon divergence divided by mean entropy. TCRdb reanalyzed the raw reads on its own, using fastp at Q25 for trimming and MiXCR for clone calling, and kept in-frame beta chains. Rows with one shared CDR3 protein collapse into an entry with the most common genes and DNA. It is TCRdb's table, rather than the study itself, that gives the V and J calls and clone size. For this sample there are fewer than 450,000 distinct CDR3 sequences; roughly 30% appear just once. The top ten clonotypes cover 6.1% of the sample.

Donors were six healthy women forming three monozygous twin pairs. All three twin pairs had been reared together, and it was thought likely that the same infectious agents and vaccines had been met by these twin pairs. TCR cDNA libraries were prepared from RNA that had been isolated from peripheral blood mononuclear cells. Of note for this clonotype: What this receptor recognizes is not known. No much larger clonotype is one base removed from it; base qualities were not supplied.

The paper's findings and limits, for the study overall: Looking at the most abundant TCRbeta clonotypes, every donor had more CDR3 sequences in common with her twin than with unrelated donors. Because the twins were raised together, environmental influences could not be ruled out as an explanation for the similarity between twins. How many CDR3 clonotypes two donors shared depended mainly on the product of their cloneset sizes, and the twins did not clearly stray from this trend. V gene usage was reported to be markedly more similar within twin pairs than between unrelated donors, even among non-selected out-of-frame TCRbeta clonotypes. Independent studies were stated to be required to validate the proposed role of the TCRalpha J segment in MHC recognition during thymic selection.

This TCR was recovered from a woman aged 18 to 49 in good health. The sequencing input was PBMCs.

The CDR3 reads CAWSMGYETQYF. DNA sequence: TGTGCCTGGAGTATGGGGTACGAGACCCAGTACTTC. The chain is made from TRBV30 and TRBJ2-5, with the D gene uncertain. Trimming removed 2 bases from V and 5 bases from J, leaving 9 bases between the germline ends. From cysteine to phenylalanine, the CDR3 is 12 amino acids long. Just CDR3 DNA is preserved here, 36 bases in frame from base 1. The germline V gene (reference sequence) provides CDR1 GTSNPN and CDR2 SVGIG.